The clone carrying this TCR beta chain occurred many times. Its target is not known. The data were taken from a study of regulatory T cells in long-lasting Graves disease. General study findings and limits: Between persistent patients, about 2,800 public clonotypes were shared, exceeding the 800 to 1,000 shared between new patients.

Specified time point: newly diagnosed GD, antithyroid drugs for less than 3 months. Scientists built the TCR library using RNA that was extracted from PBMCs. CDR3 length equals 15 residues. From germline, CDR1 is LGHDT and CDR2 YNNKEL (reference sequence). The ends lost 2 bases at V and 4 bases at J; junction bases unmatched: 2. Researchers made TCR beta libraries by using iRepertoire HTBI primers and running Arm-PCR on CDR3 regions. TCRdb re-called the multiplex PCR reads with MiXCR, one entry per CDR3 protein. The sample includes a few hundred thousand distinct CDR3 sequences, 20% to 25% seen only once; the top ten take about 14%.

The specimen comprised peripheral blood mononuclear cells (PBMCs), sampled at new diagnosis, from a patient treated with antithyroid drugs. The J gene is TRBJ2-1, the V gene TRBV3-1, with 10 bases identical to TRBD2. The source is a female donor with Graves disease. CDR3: CASSQRTSGYNEQFF. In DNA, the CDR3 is TGTGCCAGCAGCCAAAGGACTAGCGGTTACAATGAGCAGTTCTTC.